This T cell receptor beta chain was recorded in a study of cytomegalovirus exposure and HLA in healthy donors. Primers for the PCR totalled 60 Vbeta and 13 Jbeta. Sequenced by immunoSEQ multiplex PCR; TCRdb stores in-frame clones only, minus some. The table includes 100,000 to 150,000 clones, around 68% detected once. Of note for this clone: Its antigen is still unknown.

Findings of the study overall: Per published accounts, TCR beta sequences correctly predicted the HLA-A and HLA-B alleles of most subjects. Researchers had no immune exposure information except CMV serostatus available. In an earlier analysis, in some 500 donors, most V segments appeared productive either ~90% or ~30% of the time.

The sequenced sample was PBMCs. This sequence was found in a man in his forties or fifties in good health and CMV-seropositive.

Here the CDR3 DNA reads TGTGCCAGCAGCTTTAGCGGAGATACGCAGTATTTT. Protein: CASSFSGDTQYF. The rearrangement uses TRBV7-9 and TRBJ2-3, with D perhaps matching TRBD2 (6 bases). V was clipped by 3 bases and J by 5 bases, with 6 bases between them. Germline V gene data show CDR1 as SEHNR and CDR2 as FQNEAQ (reference sequence). The CDR3 is 12 residues long.